The 5 T cell receptor beta chains presented below share a single source sample, sequenced in a study of T cell repertoires in cytomegalovirus infection. TCRdb re-derived calls from the reads in MiXCR, one entry per CDR3 protein. The profile shows around 530,000 distinct CDR3 sequences, approximately 15% of them singletons. Sequences were obtained from CD8+ T cells from PBMCs. These receptors came from a human donor in good health (CMV status not recorded). Some clones in this sample may be carry-over from other donors' samples.

This clonotype was counted ten times or more. The chain employs TRBV7-2 and TRBJ2-1, with TRBD2 matching over 9 bases. The V gene end was trimmed by 5 bases and the J gene end by 3 bases; junction bases not matched to a gene: 5. The length of the CDR3 is 15 residues. CDR1 is SGHTA and CDR2 is FQGNSA in the germline V gene. The CDR3 spells CASSISGGIYNEQFF. The CDR3 DNA sequence: TGTGCCAGCAGCATTAGCGGGGGAATCTACAATGAGCAGTTCTTC.

As for this clonotype: A read error may explain this, as a much larger clone is one base away. V and J are TRBV7-9 and TRBJ2-7, with 10 bases identical to TRBD2. This CDR3 region has 15 residues. CDR1 and CDR2 (germline): SEHNR, FQNEAQ (reference sequence). V dropped 5 bases and J dropped 6; count of bases not matched to a gene: 10. CDR3 sequence (DNA): TGTGCCAGCAGCCTCAGTTCTAGCGGGGGCTTCGAGCAGTACTTC. Translation gives CASSLSSSGGFEQYF.

This sequence joins TRBV19 and TRBJ1-5; 11 nucleotides agree with TRBD1. CDR1 and CDR2 (germline): LNHDA, SQIVND (reference sequence). The ends lost 3 bases at V and 4 bases at J; junction bases unmatched: 11. The CDR3 covers 18 residues. CDR3 sequence: CASSIEDRGLSRNQPQHF. CDR3 bases: TGTGCCAGTAGTATTGAGGACAGGGGGCTGTCCAGGAATCAGCCCCAGCATTTT. Complete variable domain (other parts from reference TRBV19 and TRBJ1-5): DGGITQSPKYLFRKEGQNVTLSCEQNLNHDAMYWYRQDPGQGLRLIYYSQIVNDFQKGDIAEGYSVSREKKESFPLTVTSAQKNPTAFYLCASSIEDRGLSRNQPQHFGDGTRLSIL.

This chain links TRBV20-1 with TRBJ1-3; tentative D call: TRBD1 (5 bases). V was clipped by 3 bases and J by 8 bases, with 17 bases between them. Looked up from germline, CDR1 is DFQATT and CDR2 is SNEGSKA (reference sequence). This CDR3 spans 14 amino acids. The CDR3 bases are TGCAGTGCTAGGACAGCGGGCGGTGTGGACACCATATATTTT. This sequence encodes CSARTAGGVDTIYF.

This clonotype has a handful of counts. The chain combines TRBV7-9 with TRBJ1-2; 7 nucleotides agree with TRBD1. CDR1 and CDR2 from the germline V gene are SEHNR and FQNEAQ (reference sequence). V lost 2 bases to trimming and J lost 2 bases; unmatched junction nucleotides: 5. This CDR3 contains 15 residues. CDR3 in amino acids: CASSLYPGQNYGYTF. CDR3 bases: TGTGCCAGCAGCTTATATCCGGGACAGAACTATGGCTACACCTTC.